A selection of T cell receptor beta chains follows, all from one sample in a study of blood T cell repertoires in COVID-19. Profiled with immunoSEQ multiplex PCR; TCRdb holds only in-frame clones, not every one. This sample has 200,000 to 250,000 clones, with roughly 80% found just once. Sequenced material: PBMCs or T cells enriched from blood (not recorded which). The receptors stem from a man aged 60-69 years who had recovered from COVID-19. Both conserved end residues are part of each CDR3. A D gene is named only where the DNA matches it firmly. Only some rows state a clone size, as once, few, many or a class for expanded clones.

V gene: TRBV19
D gene: TRBD1
J gene: TRBJ1-5
clone size: NA
CDR3 protein: CASSIGTGAQPQHF
CDR3 DNA: TGTGCCAGTAGTATAGGGACAGGGGCTCAGCCCCAGCATTTT

V gene: TRBV18
D gene: TRBD1
J gene: TRBJ1-3
clone size: NA
CDR3 protein: CASSPMDRGPGNTIYF
CDR3 DNA: TGTGCCAGCTCACCCATGGACAGGGGGCCTGGAAACACCATATATTTT

V gene: TRBV19
D gene: NA
J gene: TRBJ1-4
clone size: NA
CDR3 protein: CASSMWQVPEKLFF
CDR3 DNA: TGTGCCAGTAGTATGTGGCAGGTACCTGAAAAACTGTTTTTT

V gene: TRBV5-5
D gene: NA
J gene: TRBJ1-4
clone size: NA
CDR3 protein: CASSEDLAAKLFF
CDR3 DNA: TGTGCCAGCAGCGAAGACCTGGCGGCAAAACTGTTTTTT

V gene: TRBV19
D gene: NA
J gene: TRBJ2-1
clone size: NA
CDR3 protein: CASSIDRASVYNEQFF
CDR3 DNA: TGTGCCAGTAGTATAGATCGAGCATCCGTCTACAATGAGCAGTTCTTC

V gene: TRBV29-1
D gene: NA
J gene: TRBJ1-3
clone size: NA
CDR3 protein: CSVEPSSGNTIYF
CDR3 DNA: TGCAGCGTTGAACCGTCCTCTGGAAACACCATATATTTT

V gene: TRBV30
D gene: NA
J gene: TRBJ2-7
clone size: NA
CDR3 protein: CAWSGGVYEQYF
CDR3 DNA: TGTGCCTGGAGTGGGGGCGTTTACGAGCAGTACTTC

V gene: TRBV18
D gene: NA
J gene: TRBJ1-3
clone size: NA
CDR3 protein: CASSPVYSSNSGNTIYF
CDR3 DNA: TGTGCCAGCTCACCGGTTTACAGCTCTAACTCTGGAAACACCATATATTTT

V gene: TRBV5-1
D gene: TRBD1
J gene: TRBJ1-2
clone size: NA
CDR3 protein: CASSQTGLGGYTF
CDR3 DNA: TGCGCCAGCAGCCAGACAGGGTTGGGTGGCTACACCTTC

V gene: TRBV5-6
D gene: NA
J gene: TRBJ2-7
clone size: NA
CDR3 protein: CASSTRQKPYEQYF
CDR3 DNA: TGTGCCAGCAGCACCCGACAGAAACCCTACGAGCAGTACTTC

V gene: TRBV30
D gene: TRBD1
J gene: TRBJ1-4
clone size: NA
CDR3 protein: CAWSVQGAIGEKLFF
CDR3 DNA: TGTGCCTGGAGTGTACAGGGGGCTATTGGTGAAAAACTGTTTTTT

V gene: TRBV21-1
D gene: NA
J gene: TRBJ2-2
clone size: NA
CDR3 protein: CASLRKGPNTGELFF
CDR3 DNA: TGTGCCAGCCTCAGGAAGGGGCCGAACACCGGGGAGCTGTTTTTT

V gene: TRBV5-4
D gene: TRBD2
J gene: TRBJ2-2
clone size: NA
CDR3 protein: CASSFHGGGTGELFF
CDR3 DNA: TGTGCCAGCAGCTTCCACGGGGGGGGAACCGGGGAGCTGTTTTTT

V gene: TRBV11-2
D gene: NA
J gene: TRBJ2-1
clone size: NA
CDR3 protein: CASSSPLNEQFF
CDR3 DNA: TGTGCCAGCAGCTCTCCTCTCAATGAGCAGTTCTTC

V gene: TRBV4-2
D gene: TRBD2
J gene: TRBJ2-1
clone size: NA
CDR3 protein: CASSQGTSVDNEQFF
CDR3 DNA: TGTGCCAGCAGCCAAGGGACTAGCGTAGACAATGAGCAGTTCTTC

V gene: TRBV6-5
D gene: NA
J gene: TRBJ1-6
clone size: NA
CDR3 protein: CASSPTTGTDSPLHF
CDR3 DNA: TGTGCCAGCAGTCCGACCACAGGGACGGATTCACCCCTCCACTTT

V gene: TRBV5-1
D gene: TRBD2
J gene: TRBJ2-3
clone size: few
CDR3 protein: CASSFGRGEDTQYF
CDR3 DNA: TGCGCCAGCAGCTTTGGTCGGGGGGAAGATACGCAGTATTTT

V gene: TRBV5-5
D gene: NA
J gene: TRBJ2-7
clone size: NA
CDR3 protein: CASSTEPGQIYEQYF
CDR3 DNA: TGTGCCAGCAGCACCGAACCCGGACAGATCTACGAGCAGTACTTC

V gene: TRBV7-9
D gene: NA
J gene: TRBJ2-5
clone size: few
CDR3 protein: CASRPPGVKETQYF
CDR3 DNA: TGTGCCAGCAGGCCTCCCGGGGTTAAAGAGACCCAGTACTTC

V gene: TRBV10-2
D gene: TRBD2
J gene: TRBJ2-7
clone size: NA
CDR3 protein: CASTRVGGYEQYF
CDR3 DNA: TGCGCCAGCACCCGTGTGGGGGGGTACGAGCAGTACTTC

V gene: TRBV11-2
D gene: NA
J gene: TRBJ1-2
clone size: once
CDR3 protein: CASSLGTGSGNYGYTF
CDR3 DNA: TGTGCCAGCAGCTTAGGAACGGGCAGCGGGAACTATGGCTACACCTTC

V gene: TRBV15
D gene: TRBD2
J gene: TRBJ2-3
clone size: NA
CDR3 protein: CATSSPPGLAGGRVYTQYF
CDR3 DNA: TGTGCCACCAGCAGTCCCCCAGGACTAGCGGGGGGGAGGGTGTATACGCAGTATTTT

V gene: TRBV5-1
D gene: NA
J gene: TRBJ2-1
clone size: NA
CDR3 protein: CASSLESIGGFEQFF
CDR3 DNA: TGCGCCAGCAGCTTGGAATCCATAGGAGGATTTGAGCAGTTCTTC

V gene: TRBV5-1
D gene: NA
J gene: TRBJ1-3
clone size: NA
CDR3 protein: CASSLAGGDSGNTIYF
CDR3 DNA: TGCGCCAGCAGCTTGGCCGGGGGAGACTCTGGAAACACCATATATTTT

V gene: TRBV19
D gene: TRBD1
J gene: TRBJ1-4
clone size: NA
CDR3 protein: CASSERQGLGGEKLFF
CDR3 DNA: TGTGCCAGTAGTGAACGACAGGGGCTTGGGGGTGAAAAACTGTTTTTT

V gene: TRBV2
D gene: NA
J gene: TRBJ1-3
clone size: NA
CDR3 protein: CASSVGTSGNTIYF
CDR3 DNA: TGTGCCAGCAGTGTGGGGACATCCGGAAACACCATATATTTT

V gene: TRBV29-1
D gene: NA
J gene: TRBJ2-3
clone size: NA
CDR3 protein: CSGLRGDTQYF
CDR3 DNA: TGCAGCGGCCTGCGTGGAGATACGCAGTATTTT

V gene: TRBV2
D gene: TRBD2
J gene: TRBJ2-7
clone size: NA
CDR3 protein: CASSEDGLAEYEQYF
CDR3 DNA: TGTGCCAGCAGTGAAGATGGACTAGCGGAATACGAGCAGTACTTC

V gene: TRBV13
D gene: NA
J gene: TRBJ1-2
clone size: NA
CDR3 protein: CASSSPHGNSYGYTF
CDR3 DNA: TGTGCCAGCAGTTCCCCCCACGGGAATTCCTATGGCTACACCTTC

V gene: TRBV18
D gene: NA
J gene: TRBJ1-1
clone size: NA
CDR3 protein: CASSRSWVEGEAFF
CDR3 DNA: TGTGCCAGCTCACGTAGCTGGGTAGAGGGTGAAGCTTTCTTT

V gene: TRBV18
D gene: NA
J gene: TRBJ1-3
clone size: NA
CDR3 protein: CASSPLAQGWGTSGNTIYF
CDR3 DNA: TGTGCCAGCTCACCACTGGCACAGGGTTGGGGAACATCTGGAAACACCATATATTTT

V gene: TRBV7-9
D gene: TRBD1
J gene: TRBJ2-7
clone size: NA
CDR3 protein: CASSFTGTGALNEQYF
CDR3 DNA: TGTGCCAGCAGCTTCACCGGGACAGGGGCGCTTAACGAGCAGTACTTC

V gene: TRBV2
D gene: NA
J gene: TRBJ1-1
clone size: few
CDR3 protein: CASSVRGTEAFF
CDR3 DNA: TGTGCCAGCAGTGTGAGAGGCACTGAAGCTTTCTTT

V gene: TRBV6-5
D gene: NA
J gene: TRBJ2-5
clone size: NA
CDR3 protein: CASSYSMGGSQETQYF
CDR3 DNA: TGTGCCAGCAGTTACTCGATGGGGGGTAGCCAAGAGACCCAGTACTTC

V gene: TRBV19
D gene: NA
J gene: TRBJ2-2
clone size: NA
CDR3 protein: CASQLGFQGANTGELFF
CDR3 DNA: TGTGCCAGCCAATTAGGTTTCCAGGGCGCTAACACCGGGGAGCTGTTTTTT

V gene: TRBV6-5
D gene: NA
J gene: TRBJ1-2
clone size: NA
CDR3 protein: CASSYGQGSFGYTF
CDR3 DNA: TGTGCCAGCAGTTACGGGCAGGGCAGTTTTGGCTACACCTTC

V gene: TRBV13
D gene: NA
J gene: TRBJ1-2
clone size: NA
CDR3 protein: CASSLGGRGYTF
CDR3 DNA: TGTGCCAGCAGCTTGGGGGGAAGGGGCTACACCTTC

V gene: TRBV29-1
D gene: NA
J gene: TRBJ1-1
clone size: NA
CDR3 protein: CSVREGGDTEAFF
CDR3 DNA: TGCAGCGTACGGGAGGGGGGCGACACTGAAGCTTTCTTT

V gene: TRBV20-1
D gene: TRBD1
J gene: TRBJ2-7
clone size: NA
CDR3 protein: CSASMRQGIYEQYF
CDR3 DNA: TGCAGTGCTAGTATGCGACAGGGGATTTACGAGCAGTACTTC

V gene: TRBV18
D gene: NA
J gene: TRBJ1-6
clone size: many
CDR3 protein: CASSQVGADNSPLHF
CDR3 DNA: TGTGCCAGCTCACAGGTGGGGGCAGATAATTCACCCCTCCACTTT

V gene: TRBV10-1
D gene: TRBD1
J gene: TRBJ2-3
clone size: NA
CDR3 protein: CASSDHQTGRLDTQYF
CDR3 DNA: TGCGCCAGCAGTGACCACCAGACAGGGCGATTAGATACGCAGTATTTT

V gene: TRBV27
D gene: TRBD1
J gene: TRBJ1-2
clone size: NA
CDR3 protein: CASSLGTGGDYGYTF
CDR3 DNA: TGTGCCAGCAGTTTGGGGACAGGGGGCGACTATGGCTACACCTTC

V gene: TRBV7-2
D gene: TRBD2
J gene: TRBJ2-7
clone size: NA
CDR3 protein: CASSFGTGGYEQYF
CDR3 DNA: TGTGCCAGCAGCTTCGGGACGGGGGGCTACGAGCAGTACTTC

V gene: TRBV3-1/TRBV3-2
D gene: TRBD1
J gene: TRBJ1-1
clone size: NA
CDR3 protein: CASSGWDRNTEAFF
CDR3 DNA: TGTGCCAGCAGCGGCTGGGACAGAAACACTGAAGCTTTCTTT

V gene: TRBV2
D gene: NA
J gene: TRBJ1-1
clone size: NA
CDR3 protein: CASILQVNTEAFF
CDR3 DNA: TGTGCCAGCATTCTCCAGGTGAACACTGAAGCTTTCTTT

V gene: TRBV19
D gene: NA
J gene: TRBJ1-1
clone size: NA
CDR3 protein: CASSRGQGFVSTEAFF
CDR3 DNA: TGTGCCAGTAGTAGAGGCCAGGGTTTTGTGAGCACTGAAGCTTTCTTT

V gene: TRBV5-6
D gene: NA
J gene: TRBJ1-1
clone size: NA
CDR3 protein: CASSPGVRRTEAFF
CDR3 DNA: TGTGCCAGCAGCCCGGGGGTGAGGCGAACTGAAGCTTTCTTT

V gene: TRBV3-1/TRBV3-2
D gene: TRBD2
J gene: TRBJ2-2
clone size: NA
CDR3 protein: CASSLLPRLAGNTGELFF
CDR3 DNA: TGTGCCAGCAGTCTCCTTCCCAGGCTAGCGGGGAACACCGGGGAGCTGTTTTTT